Below are 17 T cell receptor beta chains sequenced from a single sample in a study of blood T cell repertoires in COVID-19. Assay: immunoSEQ multiplex PCR; the TCRdb copy retains only in-frame clones and omits some. In the table there are hundreds of thousands of clones, approximately 81% of which are singletons. Material: PBMCs or T cells enriched from blood (not recorded which). The receptors shown here come from a man aged 40-50 years who had recovered from COVID-19.

The DNA for the CDR3 is TGTGCCAGCAGCTTAGGACTAGCGGGGTACGAGCAGTACTTC. This translates into CASSLGLAGYEQYF. The rearrangement links TRBV11-3 to TRBJ2-7, with TRBD2 matching 11 bases. The V segment lost 1 base and the J segment 4 bases; nucleotides outside the gene matches: 0. Looked up from germline, CDR1 is SGHNT and CDR2 is YENEEA. The CDR3 consists of 14 residues.

The CDR3 sequence is CAIRGSARGEQYF. CDR3 bases: TGTGCCATCCGGGGTTCCGCACGTGGCGAGCAGTACTTC. The rearrangement links TRBV27 to TRBJ2-7, with a possible D match to TRBD2 (5 bases). Deletions cut 10 bases from V and 6 bases from J, with 19 bases between. CDR1 is MNHEY and CDR2 is SMNVEV in the germline V gene (reference sequence). The CDR3 spans 13 residues.

The chain employs TRBV24-1 and TRBJ1-2, with D uncertain. This CDR3 is built from 12 residues. The germline V gene has CDR1 KGHDR and CDR2 SFDVKD. With 5 bases removed from V and 5 bases from J, the gap between germline ends came to 8 bases. CDR3 loop: CATSGGNYGYTF. CDR3 nucleotide sequence: TGTGCCACCAGTGGAGGAAATTATGGCTACACCTTC.

This clone was counted between two and nine times. Other DNA sequences within the sample encode an identical CDR3. The gene calls are TRBV19 and TRBJ2-3; the match to TRBD2 covers 7 bases. CDR3 length: 16 residues. Germline CDR1 LNHDA, CDR2 SQIVND (reference sequence). J was trimmed by 0 bases and V by 3 bases; bases with no gene match: 6. CDR3 loop: CASSIASGSSTDTQYF. The CDR3 nucleotides read TGTGCCAGTAGTATTGCTAGCGGTTCTAGCACAGATACGCAGTATTTT. The variable domain in full, completed from reference TRBV19 and TRBJ2-3, reads DGGITQSPKYLFRKEGQNVTLSCEQNLNHDAMYWYRQDPGQGLRLIYYSQIVNDFQKGDIAEGYSVSREKKESFPLTVTSAQKNPTAFYLCASSIASGSSTDTQYFGPGTRLTVL.

V is TRBV4-3 and J is TRBJ1-4, with D possibly TRBD1 on 5 matching bases. The CDR3 has 15 amino acids. Germline CDR1 LGHNA, CDR2 YSLEER. V lost 0 bases and J 4 bases, leaving 9 bases between the germline ends. The CDR3 DNA is TGCGCCAGCAGCCAAGAGGCAGGGCATAATGAAAAACTGTTTTTT. Protein product: CASSQEAGHNEKLFF.

The rearrangement links TRBV7-6 to TRBJ2-1, with a tentative D call TRBD2 (5 bases). This CDR3 has 15 residues. Germline V gene lookup returns CDR1 SGHVS and CDR2 FNYEAQ. V lost 1 base to trimming and J lost 4 bases, with 11 bases between them. The CDR3 DNA follows: TGTGCCAGCAGCTTAGGTGGGAGTGCTTACAATGAGCAGTTCTTC. As protein: CASSLGGSAYNEQFF.

This sequence joins TRBV6-4 and TRBJ1-1, with D perhaps matching TRBD1 (6 bases). The germline V and J ends were trimmed by 7 bases and 11 bases, with 14 bases remaining between them. The germline CDR1 and CDR2 sequences are MRHNA and SNTAGT. CDR3 length: 11 amino acids. The CDR3 spells CASTGGRRAFF. In nucleotides, the CDR3 is TGTGCCAGCACGGGGGGCCGGAGGGCTTTCTTT.

The rearrangement joins TRBV13 to TRBJ2-1; possibly TRBD1 for D (7 bases). This CDR3 comprises 14 residues. Per the germline V gene, CDR1 is PRHDT and CDR2 is FYEKMQ (reference sequence). The ends were cut back, 3 bases at V and 7 bases at J, with 13 bases in the middle. CDR3: CASSLEGAQNEQFF. CDR3 DNA: TGTGCCAGCAGCTTGGAGGGGGCGCAGAATGAGCAGTTCTTC. Looking up the rest from reference TRBV13 and TRBJ2-1 gives the full variable domain: AAGVIQSPRHLIKEKRETATLKCYPIPRHDTVYWYQQGPGQDPQFLISFYEKMQSDKGSIPDRFSAQQFSDYHSELNMSSLELGDSALYFCASSLEGAQNEQFFGPGTRLTVL.

The chain is built from TRBV15 and TRBJ1-5; TRBD1 matches 8 bases. The V and J ends lost 6 bases and 3 bases, in that order; junction bases with no gene match: 4. CDR1 LNHNV and CDR2 YYDKDF come from the germline V gene (reference sequence). The CDR3 has 14 amino acids. In nucleotides, the CDR3 is TGTGCCACCAGGGACAGGGTGAACAATCAGCCCCAGCATTTT. Its protein is CATRDRVNNQPQHF.

This chain uses TRBV4-2 with TRBJ2-1, with D perhaps matching TRBD2 (5 bases). Germline V gives CDR1 LGHNA, CDR2 YNFKEQ. Trimming stripped 1 base from V and 10 bases from J, with 11 bases between. The CDR3 runs 13 residues. CDR3 protein: CASSQVSEREQFF. The CDR3 coding sequence is TGTGCCAGCAGCCAAGTCAGCGAGCGGGAGCAGTTCTTC.

The count of this clone is one. The chain couples TRBV4-3 to TRBJ2-7; no firm D call. Trimming shortened V by 1 base and J by 0 bases, and 7 bases separated the two germline ends. Germline CDR1 LGHNA, CDR2 YSLEER. The CDR3 runs to 14 residues. The CDR3 bases are TGCGCCAGCAGCCAAGTCATGTTCTCCTACGAGCAGTACTTC. As protein: CASSQVMFSYEQYF.

This CDR3 is CASRGQKNTEAFF. The CDR3 DNA is TGTGCCAGCAGGGGACAGAAGAACACTGAAGCTTTCTTT. V usage is TRBV27 and J usage is TRBJ1-1; 7 bases line up with TRBD1. Per germline, CDR1 MNHEY and CDR2 SMNVEV (reference sequence). The CDR3 consists of 13 residues. V shed 6 bases, J shed 1 base, and the junction held 2 bases outside the gene matches.

This chain links TRBV9 with TRBJ1-2; a possible D gene is TRBD1 (5 bases). The CDR3 covers 18 residues. Between the trimmed V and J ends, which lost 3 bases and 1 base, there was a span of 22 bases. The V gene's germline CDR1 is SGDLS and CDR2 YYNGEE. The CDR3 here is CASSGEQVPEYFNYGYTF. The DNA of the CDR3 is TGTGCCAGCAGCGGCGAACAGGTCCCCGAGTATTTTAACTATGGCTACACCTTC.

This clone was detected only once. V and J are TRBV7-2 and TRBJ1-1; D is perhaps TRBD1 (6 bases). Per the germline V gene, CDR1 is SGHTA and CDR2 is FQGNSA. CDR3 length: 15 residues. The ends were cut back, 3 bases at V and 1 base at J, with 12 bases in the middle. The CDR3 nucleotides read TGTGCCAGCAGCTTTCACGGACAGACGAACACTGAAGCTTTCTTT. Its translation is CASSFHGQTNTEAFF.

As concerns this clone: Additional DNA sequences in this sample encode the identical CDR3. V usage is TRBV19 and J usage is TRBJ2-3, with 14 nucleotides matching TRBD2. There are 15 residues in the CDR3. The V gene end was trimmed by 3 bases and the J gene end by 6 bases; junction bases not matched to a gene: 2. CDR1 LNHDA and CDR2 SQIVND come from the germline V gene (reference sequence). CDR3 in DNA: TGTGCCAGTAGTATCGGACTAGCGGGAGGTGATACGCAGTATTTT. It translates to CASSIGLAGGDTQYF.

CDR3 nucleotides: TGTGCCAGCGGGCGGGGGGGAGTCATGGATACGCAGTATTTT. Protein sequence: CASGRGGVMDTQYF. The V gene is TRBV2, the J gene TRBJ2-3; TRBD2 agrees at 9 bases. This CDR3 contains 14 residues. J lost 6 bases, V lost 8 bases, and 9 bases had no gene match. Germline CDR1 reads SNHLY; CDR2 reads FYNNEI.

This chain connects TRBV7-9 to TRBJ2-1; 8 bases fit TRBD1. Germline V gives CDR1 SEHNR, CDR2 FQNEAQ (reference sequence). CDR3 length: 15 amino acids. Losses at the gene ends were 0 bases for V and 8 bases for J; bases not matched to a gene: 6. In DNA form, the CDR3 reads TGTGCCAGCAGCTTAGCTTGGCAGGGGGCGCATGAGCAGTTCTTC. Translating gives CASSLAWQGAHEQFF.